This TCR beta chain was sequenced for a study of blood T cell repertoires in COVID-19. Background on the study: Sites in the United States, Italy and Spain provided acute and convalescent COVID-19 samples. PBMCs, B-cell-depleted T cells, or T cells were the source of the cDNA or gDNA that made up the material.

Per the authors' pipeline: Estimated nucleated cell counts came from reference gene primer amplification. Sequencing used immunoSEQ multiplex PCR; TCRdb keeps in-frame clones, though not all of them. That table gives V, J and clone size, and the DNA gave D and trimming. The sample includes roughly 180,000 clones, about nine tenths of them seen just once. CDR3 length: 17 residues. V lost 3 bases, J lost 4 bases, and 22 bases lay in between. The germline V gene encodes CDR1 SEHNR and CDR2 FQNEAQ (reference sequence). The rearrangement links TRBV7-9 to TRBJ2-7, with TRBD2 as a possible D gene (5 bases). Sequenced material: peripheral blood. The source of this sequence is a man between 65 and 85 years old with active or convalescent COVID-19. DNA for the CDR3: TGTGCCAGCAGCTTCAAGGGATTTTTATCCGGGGAGTACGAGCAGTACTTC. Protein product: CASSFKGFLSGEYEQYF.